The 24 T cell receptor beta chains below come from one sample, sequenced in a study of spatial heterogeneity in lung cancer. TCRdb re-analysed the 5' RACE reads in MiXCR, keeping a single row per CDR3 protein. The data hold 5,200 or so distinct CDR3 sequences, with around 3.9% observed a single time. Findings and caveats of the study: Tumor mutation counts were tracked by expanded intratumoral alpha and beta TCR counts.

Time point of the sample: sample taken at primary tumor resection. These receptors have no known antigen. The material sequenced was lung tumor tissue, taken at surgery. Receptors were obtained from a female donor with early-stage non-small cell lung cancer.

The chain couples TRBV29-1 to TRBJ1-2; D possibly corresponds to TRBD1 (5 bases). The V gene's germline CDR1 is SQVTM and CDR2 ANQGSEA. V lost 0 bases and J lost 0, with 17 bases in between. The CDR3 length is 17 residues. The CDR3 loop is CSVEDHRQPYSNYGYTF. The CDR3 bases are TGCAGCGTTGAAGATCATAGACAGCCATACTCTAACTATGGCTACACCTTC.

This clonotype was recorded many times. This sequence joins TRBV7-9 and TRBJ2-1; 7 bases are shared with TRBD2. CDR3 length equals 14 residues. Trimming at V came to 6 bases and at J to 7 bases, leaving 9 bases not matched to a gene. Germline lookup yields CDR1 SEHNR and CDR2 FQNEAQ (reference sequence). The CDR3 nucleotides read TGTGCCAGCAGACCTCTAGCGGCGGTTAATGAGCAGTTCTTC. Protein: CASRPLAAVNEQFF. Supplemented by reference TRBV7-9 and TRBJ2-1, the full variable domain reads DTGVSQNPRHKITKRGQNVTFRCDPISEHNRLYWYRQTLGQGPEFLTYFQNEAQLEKSRLLSDRFSAERPKGSFSTLEIQRTEQGDSAMYLCASRPLAAVNEQFFGPGTRLTVL.

Relative to its sample, this clonotype is medium-sized. The rearrangement joins TRBV5-1 to TRBJ2-5; a possible D gene is TRBD1 (5 bases). Trimming shortened V by 5 bases and J by 0 bases, and 11 bases separated the two germline ends. The germline V gene has CDR1 SGHRS and CDR2 YFSETQ. The CDR3 extends over 14 amino acids. The CDR3 DNA is TGCGCCAGCAGATACGACAGTGACCAAGAGACCCAGTACTTC. Its translation: CASRYDSDQETQYF. Full variable domain (remainder filled in from reference TRBV5-1 and TRBJ2-5): KAGVTQTPRYLIKTRGQQVTLSCSPISGHRSVSWYQQTPGQGLQFLFEYFSETQRNKGNFPGRFSGRQFSNSRSEMNVSTLELGDSALYLCASRYDSDQETQYFGPGTRLLVL.

This clonotype was seen many times. CDR3 sequence: CASSGGQGEKLFF. The CDR3 nucleotides read TGTGCCAGCAGCGGGGGACAGGGCGAAAAACTGTTTTTT. J is TRBJ1-4 and V is TRBV5-4, with 9 bases identical to TRBD1. There are 13 residues in the CDR3. The germline CDR1 and CDR2 sequences are SGHNT and YYREEE (reference sequence). V was clipped by 4 bases and J by 8 bases; unmatched bases: 3. The full variable domain, in which reference TRBV5-4 and TRBJ1-4 provide the parts outside the CDR3, is ETGVTQSPTHLIKTRGQQVTLRCSSQSGHNTVSWYQQALGQGPQFIFQYYREEENGRGNFPPRFSGLQFPNYSSELNVNALELDDSALYLCASSGGQGEKLFFGSGTQLSVL.

This clonotype has ten or more counts. V usage is TRBV27 and J usage is TRBJ1-1; 7 bases map to TRBD1. CDR1 MNHEY and CDR2 SMNVEV come from the germline V gene (reference sequence). With 4 bases clipped from V and 3 bases from J, the junction kept 5 bases outside the gene matches. The CDR3 has 14 amino acids. The CDR3 loop reads CASSSTGSYTEAFF. The CDR3 DNA reads as TGTGCCAGCAGTTCGACAGGGTCCTACACTGAAGCTTTCTTT.

The rearrangement joins TRBV11-2 to TRBJ2-3; D is unclear. The germline CDR1 and CDR2 sequences are SGHAT and FQNNGV. CDR3 length equals 13 residues. The V and J ends lost 0 bases and 6 bases respectively, with 7 bases between them. The CDR3, as DNA: TGTGCCAGCAGCTTAGATTCGGCGGATACGCAGTATTTT. Translation gives CASSLDSADTQYF.

In its sample, this clonotype was seen many times. The chain employs TRBV18 and TRBJ1-6; perhaps TRBD1 as D (6 bases). CDR1 and CDR2 (germline): KGHSH, LQKENI. Trimming removed 4 bases at V and 7 bases at J, with 11 bases between. The CDR3 extends over 14 amino acids. The CDR3 DNA sequence: TGTGCCAGCTCACTCGAGGGGGGCAATTCACCCCTCCACTTT. Translating it yields CASSLEGGNSPLHF.

This clonotype was seen repeatedly, ten times or more. The rearrangement links TRBV9 to TRBJ2-4; D may match TRBD1 or TRBD2 (5 bases each). Looked up from germline, CDR1 is SGDLS and CDR2 is YYNGEE. Trimming took 0 bases from V and 2 from J, leaving 6 bases between them. The CDR3 covers 14 residues. The DNA of the CDR3 is TGTGCCAGCAGCGTAGGGGGGTCCAAAAACATTCAGTACTTC. Protein: CASSVGGSKNIQYF.

This clonotype was counted many times. The chain uses TRBV20-1 and TRBJ2-1; D is possibly TRBD1 (7 bases). The germline gives CDR1 DFQATT, CDR2 SNEGSKA (reference sequence). The CDR3 runs 11 residues. This CDR3 is CRAGGYNEQFF. CDR3 DNA sequence: TGCAGAGCAGGGGGGTACAATGAGCAGTTCTTC.

This clonotype was counted many times. This rearrangement joins TRBV19 to TRBJ1-2; 11 nucleotides align to TRBD1. J gave up 4 bases and V 6 bases, and 7 bases lay outside the gene matches. Per the germline V gene, CDR1 is LNHDA and CDR2 is SQIVND (reference sequence). The CDR3 runs 15 residues. In DNA form, the CDR3 reads TGTGCCAGTAGCCCCGGACAGGGGGCTTTCTATGGCTACACCTTC. Amino acid sequence: CASSPGQGAFYGYTF.

This clonotype was detected ten times or more. This chain connects TRBV20-1 to TRBJ2-1; D is perhaps TRBD1 (6 bases). CDR3 size: 13 residues. V dropped 6 bases and J dropped 8 bases, with 17 bases sitting between them. Germline V gives CDR1 DFQATT, CDR2 SNEGSKA (reference sequence). In DNA, the CDR3 is TGCAGTGCCACCTCTGGGGGACAATATGAGCAGTTCTTC. Residues: CSATSGGQYEQFF.

The table lists this clonotype with many counts. The chain is built from TRBV27 and TRBJ2-3, with no clear D. The germline V gene encodes CDR1 MNHEY and CDR2 SMNVEV (reference sequence). Trimming cost V 6 bases and J 0 bases, with 19 bases left between them. The CDR3 length is 17 residues. CDR3 DNA: TGTGCCAGCAGCCACGCCGTTGTAGTCCCTAGCACAGATACGCAGTATTTT. Amino acid sequence: CASSHAVVVPSTDTQYF.

This clonotype has ten or more counts. An end of the junction does not agree with germline; a read error may underlie this. The CDR3 DNA reads TGTGCCAGCAGACCCCCCACGAACGCTGAAGCTTTCTTT. Translated, it gives CASRPPTNAEAFF. The gene calls are TRBV12-3 or TRBV12-4 and TRBJ1-1; D is unclear. The CDR3 runs to 13 residues.

This clonotype was seen many times. This could be a read error, since a much larger clone is one nucleotide away. V gene TRBV28 combines with J gene TRBJ1-2, with 8 bases that match TRBD1. The CDR3 length is 13 residues. Germline values: CDR1 MDHEN, CDR2 SYDVKM. CDR3 residues: CASNTDRGDGYNF. The DNA of the CDR3 is TGTGCCAGCAACACAGACAGGGGTGACGGCTACAACTTC.

V gene TRBV18 combines with J gene TRBJ1-3, with D unclear. The CDR3 is 15 amino acids. Germline CDR1 is KGHSH and CDR2 is LQKENI. V dropped 6 bases and J dropped 0 bases, with 12 bases sitting between them. DNA for the CDR3: TGTGCCAGCTCCCCGGGCGACGACTCTGGAAACACCATATATTTT. Translating gives CASSPGDDSGNTIYF.

This clonotype is termed medium-sized (0.01 to 0.1%). The V call is TRBV6-5, the J call TRBJ1-4; D gene uncertain. The ends were cut back, 8 bases at V and 0 bases at J, with 7 bases in the middle. Germline V gene lookup returns CDR1 MNHEY and CDR2 SVGAGI. The CDR3 sequence is 13 residues long. CDR3: CASRTPTNEKLFF. The CDR3 DNA reads as TGTGCCAGCCGGACCCCAACTAATGAAAAACTGTTTTTT.

The sample holds many counts of this clonotype. This chain links TRBV4-2 with TRBJ1-1, with D tentatively TRBD1 (6 bases). The germline V gene has CDR1 LGHNA and CDR2 YNFKEQ. This CDR3 spans 15 amino acids. V was trimmed by 0 bases and J by 8 bases, leaving 16 bases between them. The CDR3: CASSQDRGGGDEAFF. DNA for the CDR3: TGTGCCAGCAGCCAAGATAGGGGGGGAGGAGACGAAGCTTTCTTT.

This clonotype has ten or more counts. The J gene is TRBJ2-7, the V gene TRBV20-1, with D perhaps matching TRBD2 (5 bases). Germline CDR1 is DFQATT and CDR2 is SNEGSKA (reference sequence). Trimming stripped 0 bases from V and 3 bases from J, with 9 bases between. The length of the CDR3 is 13 residues. CDR3 nucleotide sequence: TGCAGTGCTAGAGATCCGGGGATCTACGAGCAGTACTTC. Protein product: CSARDPGIYEQYF.

This rearrangement joins TRBV6-1 to TRBJ1-1, with D tentatively TRBD1 (5 bases). V lost 5 bases to trimming and J lost 3 bases, with 10 bases between them. Germline assignment: CDR1 MNHNS and CDR2 SASEGT. The CDR3 totals 13 residues. CDR3: CASSLGHHTEAFF. As DNA, the CDR3 is TGTGCCAGCAGTCTTGGACACCACACTGAAGCTTTCTTT.

This clonotype is large (0.1 to 1%). V is TRBV11-2 and J is TRBJ2-1; D not certain. Germline V gene lookup returns CDR1 SGHAT and CDR2 FQNNGV. V was trimmed by 5 bases and J by 6 bases, leaving 8 bases between them. The CDR3 runs to 12 residues. CDR3 sequence reads: CASSTRPNEQFF. The CDR3 coding sequence is TGTGCCAGCAGCACCAGACCCAATGAGCAGTTCTTC.

This clonotype is judged medium-sized. The chain employs TRBV29-1 and TRBJ1-1; D unresolved. The CDR3 loop spans 13 amino acids. Deletions cut 4 bases from V and 1 base from J, with 10 bases between. From germline, CDR1 is SQVTM and CDR2 ANQGSEA. CDR3 DNA: TGCAGCGTTGGGGTGGTCTCGAACACTGAAGCTTTCTTT. This gives the protein CSVGVVSNTEAFF.

By share, this clonotype counts as medium-sized. The chain has TRBV27 and TRBJ1-6; D uncertain. The CDR3 covers 16 residues. Germline V CDR1 and CDR2: MNHEY, SMNVEV (reference sequence). The V gene lost 3 bases and the J gene lost 3 bases, with 12 bases spanning the gap. The CDR3 spells CASSFIGELYNSPLHF. The CDR3 nucleotides read TGTGCCAGCAGTTTCATTGGGGAACTCTATAATTCACCCCTCCACTTT.

This clonotype was recorded many times. Just one base apart from a much larger clone, this may be a read error. This chain joins TRBV11-2 and TRBJ1-2; D perhaps matches TRBD1 (5 bases). Germline values: CDR1 SGHAT, CDR2 FQNNGV. CDR3 size: 12 residues. The CDR3 DNA is TGTGCCAGCAGCCTGGGGGACTATGGCTACAACTTC. Translated: CASSLGDYGYNF.

This clonotype was seen at least ten times. The chain joins TRBV20-1 to TRBJ2-4; D uncertain. The CDR3 consists of 14 residues. CDR1 and CDR2 (germline): DFQATT, SNEGSKA (reference sequence). Between the trimmed V and J ends, which lost 0 bases and 0 bases, there was a span of 6 bases. DNA of the CDR3: TGCAGTGCTAGAGATCTGAAAGCCAAAAACATTCAGTACTTC. Amino acid sequence: CSARDLKAKNIQYF.